This T cell receptor (beta chain) is from a study of T cells expressing NK-cell markers. CDR1 is ENHRY and CDR2 is SYGVKD in the germline V gene. CDR3 size: 13 residues. TCR beta cDNA was made by 5'RACE template switching with UMIs. No DNA is given; TCRdb re-called the 5' RACE reads and lists each CDR3 protein once. The sample has 200,000 to 300,000 distinct CDR3 sequences. The sample taken for sequencing was blood T cells: a sorted CD56 or NKG2C T cell subset, CD4+ or CD8+ T cells, or bulk PBMC T cells (not recorded which). The rearrangement links TRBV10-3 to TRBJ2-1; TCRdb selects TRBD2, and the lack of DNA leaves this call unchecked. This TCR was sampled from a man younger than 30 in good health. The CDR3 sequence is CAISEMFPAEQFF.